The 12 T cell receptor beta chains below all came from one sample that was sequenced in a study of regulatory T cells in long-lasting Graves disease. Time point here: newly diagnosed GD, antithyroid drugs for less than 3 months. From RNA extracted from PBMCs, the TCR library was made. CDR3 regions were amplified by Arm-PCR using iRepertoire HTBI primers to build TCR beta libraries. MiXCR, run by TCRdb on the multiplex PCR reads, gives a single entry per CDR3 protein. The sample has just over 600,000 distinct CDR3 sequences; less than 20% are singletons. The same data also contributed to another study, on T cells in Graves' hyperthyroidism and ophthalmopathy.

Specimen: peripheral blood mononuclear cells (PBMCs), collected at new diagnosis, from a patient treated with antithyroid drugs. Receptors originate from a woman between 25 and 40 years old with Graves disease.

DNA for the CDR3: TGTGCCAGCTCACCACAGGGCGCGCCCACCCAGCATTTT. This sequence encodes CASSPQGAPTQHF. The chain joins TRBV18 to TRBJ1-5, with no clear D. Germline V gene data show CDR1 as KGHSH and CDR2 as LQKENI. Trimming shortened V by 1 base and J by 11 bases, and 12 bases separated the two germline ends. The CDR3 runs 13 residues.

The genes are TRBV11-3 and TRBJ2-3, with TRBD2 matching over 15 bases. Trimming took 1 base from V and 1 from J; bases not matched to a gene: 9. Looked up from germline, CDR1 is SGHNT and CDR2 is YENEEA. This CDR3 has 20 amino acids. The CDR3 loop is CASSLAGGLAGGPRTDTQYF. As DNA, the CDR3 is TGTGCCAGCAGCTTAGCGGGGGGACTAGCGGGAGGCCCACGCACAGATACGCAGTATTTT. The entire variable domain, with the rest obtained from reference TRBV11-3 and TRBJ2-3, is as follows: EAGVVQSPRYKIIEKKQPVAFWCNPISGHNTLYWYLQNLGQGPELLIRYENEEAVDDSQLPKDRFSAERLKGVDSTLKIQPAELGDSAVYLCASSLAGGLAGGPRTDTQYFGPGTRLTVL.

The chain has TRBV4-2 and TRBJ2-7; 9 positions agree with TRBD2. Trimming cost V 3 bases and J 0 bases; bases outside gene matches: 9. The CDR3 sequence is 17 residues long. Germline-derived CDR1 and CDR2 are LGHNA and YNFKEQ. CDR3 sequence reads: CASSHPETSGSSYEQYF. As DNA, the CDR3 is TGTGCCAGCAGCCATCCTGAGACTAGCGGTAGCTCCTACGAGCAGTACTTC.

The sample holds a few counts of this clonotype. Relative to the germline gene, one junction end is altered; a read error may explain this. The chain has TRBV6-2 or TRBV6-3 and TRBJ1-2; D might be TRBD1 (5 bases). This CDR3 is built from 13 residues. The germline CDR1 and CDR2 sequences are MNHEY and SVGEGT. CDR3 bases: TGTGCCAACAGTTACGGCAGGGAGTACGGCTACACCTTC. Its protein product is CANSYGREYGYTF.

This clonotype appeared many times. The CDR3 DNA reads as TGTGCCAGCAAGGATGATAGCAATCAGCCCCAGCATTTT. This codes for CASKDDSNQPQHF. The chain employs TRBV2 and TRBJ1-5; D call uncertain. The CDR3 extends over 13 amino acids. Germline values: CDR1 SNHLY, CDR2 FYNNEI. V was pared by 7 bases and J by 0 bases, with 7 bases between.

V gene TRBV7-2 combines with J gene TRBJ1-4, with a possible D match to TRBD1 (6 bases). V was pared by 6 bases and J by 5 bases, with 16 bases between. Germline values: CDR1 SGHTA, CDR2 FQGNSA. This CDR3 spans 15 amino acids. CDR3 residues: CASSLDRRHNEKLFF. The CDR3 DNA sequence: TGTGCCAGCAGTTTGGACAGACGACACAATGAAAAACTGTTTTTT.

Ten or more counts support this clonotype. The chain carries TRBV6-5 and TRBJ2-1, with 7 bases fitting TRBD2. Germline CDR1 and CDR2: MNHEY and SVGAGI. CDR3 length: 14 residues. With 2 bases clipped from V and 6 bases from J, the junction kept 4 bases outside the gene matches. The chain's CDR3 is CASSYMSGTNEQFF. In DNA, the CDR3 is TGTGCCAGCAGTTACATGAGCGGGACCAATGAGCAGTTCTTC.

This clonotype was picked up a small number of times. The genes are TRBV5-1 and TRBJ2-5; D gene unclear. Trimming stripped 1 base from V and 3 bases from J, with 10 bases between. Germline CDR1 is SGHRS and CDR2 is YFSETQ. The CDR3 is 14 amino acids. CDR3: CASSLYVAEETQYF. The DNA of the CDR3 is TGCGCCAGCAGCTTGTACGTGGCAGAAGAGACCCAGTACTTC.

This clonotype has at least ten counts. The chain carries TRBV29-1 and TRBJ2-3, with 7 positions matching TRBD2. Trimming took 1 base from V and 4 from J; bases not matched to a gene: 14. The germline gives CDR1 SQVTM, CDR2 ANQGSEA. The CDR3 is 17 residues long. CDR3 sequence (DNA): TGCAGCGTTGAAGGCAGGGACTACCATTCCCCCCCAGATACGCAGTATTTT. Protein: CSVEGRDYHSPPDTQYF.

A few counts support this clonotype. This sequence joins TRBV14 and TRBJ2-2; 8 bases align to TRBD2. The CDR3 covers 17 residues. V shed 3 bases and J 5 bases; nucleotides not matched to a gene: 11. Germline V gene data show CDR1 as SGHDN and CDR2 as FVKESK. CDR3 loop: CASSQNQAGVRTGELFF. DNA for the CDR3: TGTGCCAGCAGCCAGAACCAAGCGGGAGTTAGAACCGGGGAGCTGTTTTTT.

This clonotype was picked up many times. This rearrangement joins TRBV12-3 or TRBV12-4 to TRBJ1-2; D not resolved. This CDR3 has 12 amino acids. Trimming left V 5 bases short and J 6 bases short, with 10 bases between. The CDR3 sequence: CASSPNSDGYTF. Written as DNA, the CDR3 is TGTGCCAGCAGTCCCAATTCGGATGGCTACACCTTC.

The chain uses TRBV13 and TRBJ2-3; TRBD2 matches 11 bases. With V trimmed by 5 bases and J by 3 bases, 4 bases remained unmatched. This CDR3 comprises 15 residues. CDR1 PRHDT and CDR2 FYEKMQ come from the germline V gene (reference sequence). The DNA of the CDR3 is TGTGCCAGCAGCCAAACTAGCGGGGGAACAGATACGCAGTATTTT. It encodes CASSQTSGGTDTQYF.